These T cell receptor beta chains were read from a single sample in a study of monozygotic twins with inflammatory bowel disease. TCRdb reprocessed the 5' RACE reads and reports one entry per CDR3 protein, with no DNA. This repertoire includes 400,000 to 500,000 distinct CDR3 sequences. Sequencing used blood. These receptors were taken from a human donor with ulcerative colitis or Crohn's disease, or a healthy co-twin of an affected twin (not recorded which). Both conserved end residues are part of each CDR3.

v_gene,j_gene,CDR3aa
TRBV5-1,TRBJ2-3,CASSLGLGQGAADTQYF
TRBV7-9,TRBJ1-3,CASSVPQGPRSGNTIYF
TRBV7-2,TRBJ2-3,CASSFEGTSRADTQYF
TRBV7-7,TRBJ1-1,CASRRDRCLNTEAFF
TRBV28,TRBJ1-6,CASNLRLRQRPSPLHF
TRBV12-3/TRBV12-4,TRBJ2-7,CASSLGAEQYF
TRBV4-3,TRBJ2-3,CASSRFQLAGGRDTQYF
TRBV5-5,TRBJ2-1,CASSLGDSNEQFF
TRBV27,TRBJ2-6,CASSPLGLAGAGANVLTF
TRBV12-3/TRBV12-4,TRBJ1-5,CASSPSGQGGQPQHF
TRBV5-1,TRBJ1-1,CASSLGTLNTEAFF
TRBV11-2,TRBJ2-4,CASSLDLGDIQYF
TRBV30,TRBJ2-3,CASNEGGRGADTQHF
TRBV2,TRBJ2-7,CASSGSGVLPFSYEQYF
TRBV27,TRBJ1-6,CASSPRRQGNSPLHF
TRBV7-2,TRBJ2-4,CASSFRRGTDIQYF
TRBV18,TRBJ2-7,CASSPVRGEQYF
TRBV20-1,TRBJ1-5,CSARRGGGQPQHF
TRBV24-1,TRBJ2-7,CATPGQGAYEQYF
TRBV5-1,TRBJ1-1,CASSLEGLGRKAFF
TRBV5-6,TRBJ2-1,CASSSRTSGSVNPGTFSRAQFF
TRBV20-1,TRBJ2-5,CSAPSGAQETQYF
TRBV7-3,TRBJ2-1,CASSPLAGGRNEQFF